This record covers a single TCR beta chain. Antigen unknown. Isolated RNA was reverse transcribed in full, so expressed TCRB transcripts were sequenced. Data came from immunoSEQ multiplex PCR; TCRdb stores just in-frame clones and leaves some out. This sample yields almost 350,000 clones, of which roughly 8% are seen a single time; less than 0.5% belongs to the top ten. The data were taken from a study of beta chain features in type 1 diabetes. Germline CDR1 reads MNHEY; CDR2 reads SVGAGI. The CDR3 is 16 amino acids. The V gene lost 0 bases and the J gene lost 2 bases, with 14 bases spanning the gap. The study, taken as a whole, reports: With patients and controls alike, PCR might favor shorter templates to an equal degree.

This clonotype was obtained from a young woman in good health. The sequenced sample consisted of central memory CD4+ T cells from blood. This rearrangement joins TRBV6-5 to TRBJ2-7, with D possibly TRBD1 on 5 matching bases. The CDR3: CASSYSSGRAAYEQYF. The CDR3 DNA follows: TGTGCCAGCAGTTACTCCTCCGGCAGGGCAGCCTACGAGCAGTACTTC.